This TCR beta chain was captured in a study of blood T cells in healthy people across ages. The second PCR ran about 7 to 12 cycles with a sample-barcoded 5' primer and J-beta primers. TCRdb redid the calling of the 5' RACE reads with MiXCR, one entry per CDR3 protein. The table lists approximately 730,000 distinct CDR3 sequences, roughly 53% of them singletons. The CDR3 is 13 amino acids. Trimming took 0 bases from V and 9 from J, leaving 9 bases between them. CDR1 is SGHTA and CDR2 is FQGNSA in the germline V gene. The chain links TRBV7-2 to TRBJ2-1; D perhaps matches TRBD2 (5 bases). The source is a man older than 75 in good health. The sample consisted of blood. CDR3 coding DNA: TGTGCCAGCAGCTTAGCGGGAGCCGTTGAGCAGTTCTTC. As protein: CASSLAGAVEQFF.